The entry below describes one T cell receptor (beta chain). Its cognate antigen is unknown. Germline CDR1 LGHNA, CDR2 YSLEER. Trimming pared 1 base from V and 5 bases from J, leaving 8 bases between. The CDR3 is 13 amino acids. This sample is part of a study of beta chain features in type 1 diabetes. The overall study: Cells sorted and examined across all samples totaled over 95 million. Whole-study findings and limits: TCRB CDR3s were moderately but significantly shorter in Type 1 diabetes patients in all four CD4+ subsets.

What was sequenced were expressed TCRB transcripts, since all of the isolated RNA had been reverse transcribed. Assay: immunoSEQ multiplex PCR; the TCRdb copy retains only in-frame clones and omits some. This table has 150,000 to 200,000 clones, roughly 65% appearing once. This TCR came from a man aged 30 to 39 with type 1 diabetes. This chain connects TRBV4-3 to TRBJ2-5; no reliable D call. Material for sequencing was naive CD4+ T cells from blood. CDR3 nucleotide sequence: TGCGCCAGCAGCCAAGGCCTGACGGAGACCCAGTACTTC. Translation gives CASSQGLTETQYF.